Shown below are 22 T cell receptor beta chains from a single sample sequenced in a study of T cells in Graves' hyperthyroidism and ophthalmopathy. RNA transcripts gave rise to amplified TCR beta CDR3 regions. With the HTBI primer set, the TCR CDR3 went through a first round of RT-PCR. TCRdb processed the multiplex PCR reads anew with MiXCR; each CDR3 protein has one entry. The sample has some 490,000 distinct CDR3 sequences; approximately 23% are singletons. Sequencing was carried out using blood. These receptors all come from a woman in her sixties or seventies with Graves' ophthalmopathy.

This clonotype was observed at least ten times. V usage is TRBV29-1 and J usage is TRBJ1-1; 7 bases fit TRBD1. Unmatched junction bases numbered 12, after V lost 5 bases and J lost 3 bases. CDR1 SQVTM and CDR2 ANQGSEA come from the germline V gene. The CDR3 is made up of 15 amino acids. In nucleotides, the CDR3 is TGCAGCGTTCAACAGTCACTTCAGGGGGACACTGAAGCTTTCTTT. It yields the protein CSVQQSLQGDTEAFF.

This clonotype appeared a single time. A much larger clone is a single base away; this may be a read error. The chain combines TRBV10-3 with TRBJ2-3, with D perhaps TRBD2 (7 bases). V shed 4 bases and J shed 2 bases, with 13 bases lying between them. Germline lookup yields CDR1 ENHRY and CDR2 SYGVKD. The CDR3 sequence is 15 residues long. The CDR3: CAISGGGTNTDTQYF. The CDR3 coding sequence is TGTGCCATCAGTGGGGGGGGCACGAACACAGATACGCAGTATTTT.

The chain combines TRBV2 with TRBJ2-7, with 11 bases identical to TRBD1. With V trimmed by 5 bases and J by 3 bases, 6 bases remained unmatched. This CDR3 has 15 residues. Germline V gives CDR1 SNHLY, CDR2 FYNNEI. CDR3 residues: CASSPGQGAFYEQYF. CDR3 nucleotide sequence: TGTGCCAGCAGTCCAGGACAGGGGGCATTCTACGAGCAGTACTTC.

This clonotype was counted between two and nine times. The chain couples TRBV27 to TRBJ2-5; 8 positions match TRBD1. This CDR3 spans 13 amino acids. Unmatched junction bases numbered 4, after V lost 6 bases and J lost 4 bases. Per the germline V gene, CDR1 is MNHEY and CDR2 is SMNVEV (reference sequence). CDR3 bases: TGTGCCAGCAGCTACAGGGGGACAGAGACCCAGTACTTC. This codes for CASSYRGTETQYF.

There are many counts of this clonotype. This chain uses TRBV7-2 with TRBJ1-1; D possibly corresponds to TRBD1 (5 bases). The CDR3 sequence is 14 residues long. V shed 3 bases and J shed 4 bases, with 12 bases lying between them. CDR1 is SGHTA, CDR2 FQGNSA, per germline. Written as DNA, the CDR3 is TGTGCCAGCAGCTTTTTGGGGGGAGGCACTGAAGCTTTCTTT. Its protein is CASSFLGGGTEAFF. Full variable domain (outside the CDR3, taken from reference TRBV7-2 and TRBJ1-1): GAGVSQSPSNKVTEKGKDVELRCDPISGHTALYWYRQSLGQGLEFLIYFQGNSAPDKSGLPSDRFSAERTGGSVSTLTIQRTQQEDSAVYLCASSFLGGGTEAFFGQGTRLTVV.

This chain links TRBV28 with TRBJ1-5; TRBD1 is a possible D gene (6 bases). Between the trimmed V and J ends, which lost 4 bases and 6 bases, there was a span of 19 bases. The germline V gene has CDR1 MDHEN and CDR2 SYDVKM. The CDR3 consists of 16 residues. CDR3 sequence: CASSSSTGWLGQPQHF. The DNA for the CDR3 is TGTGCCAGCAGTTCATCCACAGGGTGGCTAGGTCAGCCCCAGCATTTT.

The chain recombines TRBV30 with TRBJ2-7; 8 nucleotides match TRBD1. V was clipped by 2 bases and J by 7 bases; unmatched bases: 1. Germline-derived CDR1 and CDR2 are GTSNPN and SVGIG (reference sequence). The length of the CDR3 is 11 residues. The CDR3 bases are TGTGCCTGGAGTCGGACAGGGGAGCAGTACTTC. Translating gives CAWSRTGEQYF.

The chain has TRBV19 and TRBJ1-2, with D unclear. Trimming left V 1 base short and J 4 bases short, with 10 bases between. The CDR3 is made up of 14 amino acids. Germline assignment: CDR1 LNHDA and CDR2 SQIVND (reference sequence). CDR3 coding DNA: TGTGCCAGTAGTATAGGGCCCTTGCCCTATGGCTACACCTTC. Its translation: CASSIGPLPYGYTF.

This clonotype was seen a handful of times. The chain employs TRBV14 and TRBJ2-1, with a tentative D call TRBD1 (6 bases). V lost 2 bases to trimming and J lost 10 bases, with 12 bases between them. Germline assignment: CDR1 SGHDN and CDR2 FVKESK. CDR3 size: 13 residues. The CDR3 DNA sequence: TGTGCCAGCAGCCAACAGACAGGTAGCGAGCAGTTCTTC. Its translation: CASSQQTGSEQFF.

The J gene is TRBJ2-2, the V gene TRBV3-1, with a possible D match to TRBD2 (5 bases). The CDR3 is made up of 15 amino acids. Germline V CDR1 and CDR2: LGHDT, YNNKEL (reference sequence). Trimming pared 3 bases from V and 2 bases from J, leaving 10 bases between. CDR3 nucleotides: TGTGCCAGCAGCCATTTGGGAGTTAACACCGGGGAGCTGTTTTTT. It is translated as CASSHLGVNTGELFF.

This clonotype was counted at least ten times. The rearrangement uses TRBV6-1 and TRBJ1-1, with TRBD1 as a possible D gene (6 bases). The CDR3 totals 15 residues. Germline-derived CDR1 and CDR2 are MNHNS and SASEGT. The germline V and J ends were trimmed by 1 base and 2 bases, with 11 bases remaining between them. This CDR3 is CASSEELGANTEAFF. The CDR3 region has the DNA TGTGCCAGCAGTGAAGAATTGGGGGCTAACACTGAAGCTTTCTTT.

This clonotype showed up just a few times. CDR3 sequence reads: CASSQDQGSNQPQHF. For the CDR3, the DNA is TGCGCCAGCAGCCAAGATCAAGGTAGCAATCAGCCCCAGCATTTT. V and J are TRBV4-3 and TRBJ1-5; D unresolved. V lost 0 bases to trimming and J lost 0 bases, with 6 bases between them. The germline V gene encodes CDR1 LGHNA and CDR2 YSLEER. This CDR3 contains 15 residues.

V and J are TRBV3-1 and TRBJ1-1, with D possibly being TRBD1 (6 bases). Germline assignment: CDR1 LGHDT and CDR2 YNNKEL (reference sequence). The CDR3 covers 13 residues. V lost 1 base, J lost 7 bases, and 10 bases lay in between. CDR3: CASSQVQGFEAFF. The CDR3, as DNA: TGTGCCAGCAGCCAAGTACAGGGCTTTGAAGCTTTCTTT.

This chain uses TRBV2 with TRBJ2-1; 8 bases map to TRBD2. This CDR3 has 17 amino acids. CDR1 SNHLY and CDR2 FYNNEI come from the germline V gene. Unmatched junction bases numbered 10, after V lost 0 bases and J lost 6 bases. In DNA form, the CDR3 reads TGTGCCAGCAGTGAAGCCGGGGTAGCGGGAAATCTCAATGAGCAGTTCTTC. Encoded protein: CASSEAGVAGNLNEQFF.

As concerns this clonotype: A read error may explain this, as a much larger clone is one base away. This sequence joins TRBV3-1 and TRBJ1-1; D possibly corresponds to TRBD1 (6 bases). Germline values: CDR1 LGHDT, CDR2 YNNKEL (reference sequence). The CDR3 contains 14 residues. The DNA for the CDR3 is TGTGCCAGCAGCCAAGTCGAAGGGGACACTGAAGCTTCCTTT. Translated: CASSQVEGDTEASF.

With regard to this clonotype: A junction end diverges from the germline sequence, so it may reflect a read error. The chain recombines TRBV2 with TRBJ1-6; TRBD1 is a possible D gene (5 bases). In germline, CDR1 is SNHLY, CDR2 FYNNEI. The length of the CDR3 is 15 residues. The CDR3 region has the DNA TGTACCAGCAGTGAAGGCCCAGGGTCTAATTCACCCCTCCACTTT. Translated: CTSSEGPGSNSPLHF.

This clonotype occurred a few times. The chain links TRBV7-9 to TRBJ2-3; 7 bases are a match to TRBD2. The CDR3 loop spans 16 amino acids. After removal of 2 bases from V and 6 bases from J, the junction contained 11 bases not matched to a gene. Germline CDR1 and CDR2: SEHNR and FQNEAQ (reference sequence). CDR3 DNA sequence: TGTGCCAGCAGCTTATTAGTTGGCGGGAGAGTGGATACGCAGTATTTT. This encodes CASSLLVGGRVDTQYF.

A word on this clonotype: At one of its ends the junction is not consistent with the germline gene, which may arise from a read error. The chain is built from TRBV4-1 and TRBJ2-7, with D possibly TRBD2 on 6 matching bases. The germline V gene has CDR1 MGHRA and CDR2 YSYEKL. This CDR3 has 14 amino acids. CDR3 DNA: TGTGCCAGCAGCCAAGAACTAGCTTCCTACGAGCAGTACTTC. This translates into CASSQELASYEQYF.

This clonotype was detected many times. The chain has TRBV7-2 and TRBJ1-2; 7 nucleotides align to TRBD1. This CDR3 spans 14 amino acids. The V and J ends lost 3 bases and 6 bases, in that order; junction bases with no gene match: 7. CDR1 is SGHTA and CDR2 is FQGNSA in the germline V gene. CDR3 region: CASSFMMTGNGYTF. CDR3 in DNA: TGTGCCAGCAGCTTTATGATGACAGGGAATGGCTACACCTTC. The full variable domain, its missing parts supplied by reference TRBV7-2 and TRBJ1-2, is GAGVSQSPSNKVTEKGKDVELRCDPISGHTALYWYRQSLGQGLEFLIYFQGNSAPDKSGLPSDRFSAERTGGSVSTLTIQRTQQEDSAVYLCASSFMMTGNGYTFGSGTRLTVV.

The chain is built from TRBV5-1 and TRBJ1-4, with 9 nucleotides matching TRBD1. The CDR3 extends over 14 amino acids. Trimming took 6 bases from V and 7 from J; bases not matched to a gene: 7. Per germline, CDR1 SGHRS and CDR2 YFSETQ. The CDR3 DNA follows: TGCGCCAGCAAACAGGGGGCGTATGGTGAAAAACTGTTTTTT. It yields the protein CASKQGAYGEKLFF.

The V and J genes are TRBV7-8 and TRBJ1-3; TRBD1 aligns across 7 bases. Per the germline V gene, CDR1 is SGHVS and CDR2 is FQNEAQ. Losses at the gene ends were 4 bases for V and 4 bases for J; bases not matched to a gene: 7. There are 15 residues in the CDR3. The DNA for the CDR3 is TGTGCCAGCAGCTCCGACAGGGTACTAGGAAACACCATATATTTT. It is translated as CASSSDRVLGNTIYF.

In regard to this clonotype: A much larger clone is a single base away; this may be a read error. The chain recombines TRBV12-3 or TRBV12-4 with TRBJ1-6; D ambiguous. The CDR3 totals 14 residues. V lost 3 bases to trimming and J lost 7 bases, with 10 bases between them. The CDR3 here is CASSFVQQNSPLHF. The CDR3 DNA reads as TGTGCCAGCAGTTTTGTGCAGCAAAATTCACCCCTCCACTTT.